This T cell receptor (beta chain) is drawn from a study of CD8 T cells in Susac syndrome. Study background: When their blood was taken, patients with Susac syndrome were therapy-naive, taking corticosteroids, or taking intravenous immunoglobulin alone. Overall study findings and caveats: Susac-specific public clones were found in both the total CD8+ and the CD8+ TEMRA repertoires, with more than 15 in the former and a few in the latter.

Concerning this clonotype: Its cognate antigen is unknown.

With random hexamers, reverse transcription was performed on about 0.45 to 1 ug of RNA. TCRdb re-called the immunoSEQ multiplex PCR reads with MiXCR, one entry per CDR3 protein. The sample lists 70,000 to 85,000 distinct CDR3 sequences, approximately 96% occurring once. The CDR3 has 14 amino acids. Germline lookup yields CDR1 SGDLS and CDR2 YYNGEE. Trimming left V 0 bases short and J 5 bases short, with 11 bases between. This clonotype was sampled from a human donor with Susac syndrome. The chain employs TRBV9 and TRBJ2-5; no firm D call. Sequences were obtained from CD8+ T cells from PBMCs. The DNA of the CDR3 is TGTGCCAGCAGCGTAGGGGGTTCCACGGAGACCCAGTACTTC. Translating it yields CASSVGGSTETQYF.